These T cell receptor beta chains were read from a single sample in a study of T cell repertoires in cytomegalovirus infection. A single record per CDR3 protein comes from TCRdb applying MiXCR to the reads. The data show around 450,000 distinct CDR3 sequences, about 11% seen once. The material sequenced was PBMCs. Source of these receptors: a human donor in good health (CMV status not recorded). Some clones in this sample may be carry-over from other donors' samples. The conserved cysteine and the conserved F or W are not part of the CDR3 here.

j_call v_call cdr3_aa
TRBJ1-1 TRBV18 ASSPRGTGAYAEAF
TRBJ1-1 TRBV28 ASSLYPANTEAF
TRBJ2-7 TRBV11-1 ASSPLGQRDYEQY
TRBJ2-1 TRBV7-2 ASSSLTGIGEQF
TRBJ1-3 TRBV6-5 ASSYSSGAASSGNTIY
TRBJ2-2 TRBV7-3 ASSLTFSGTGELF
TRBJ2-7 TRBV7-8 ASSLLPQRYSYEQY
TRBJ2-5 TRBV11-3 ASSLGSGTGGKETQY
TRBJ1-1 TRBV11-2 ASSADPGGYAEAF
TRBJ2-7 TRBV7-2 ASSLAQGRGEQY
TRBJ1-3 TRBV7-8 ASSLEGPVGNTIY
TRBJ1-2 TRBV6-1 ASSRGPSGYT
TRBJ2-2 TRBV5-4 ASSGRAPVRTGELF
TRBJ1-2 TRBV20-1 SARDIGQGGDGYT
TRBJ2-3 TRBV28 ASSPSGQGTDTQY
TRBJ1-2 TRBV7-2 ASSPTGDGYT
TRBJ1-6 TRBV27 ASSPRPDNSPLH
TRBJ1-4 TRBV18 ASSPSRTTNEKLF
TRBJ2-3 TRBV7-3 ASSSARGDTQY
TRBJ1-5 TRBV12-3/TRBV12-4 ASSPEFLGPQH